This is a list of T cell receptor beta chains from one sample in a study of OX40 agonist ivuxolimab in advanced cancers. The protocol was immunoSEQ multiplex PCR, while the TCRdb copy is restricted to in-frame clones and leaves out a portion. Of 40,000 to 50,000 clones in the sample, about 88% were seen once. The source was CD4+ or CD8+ T cells sorted from blood, collected in a trial of the OX40 agonist ivuxolimab. These receptors all stem from an adult with an advanced solid tumor such as melanoma, head and neck, liver or kidney cancer. The CDR3 runs from the conserved cysteine through the conserved F or W. Each record gives: V gene, J gene, clone size, D gene, CDR3 protein, CDR3 DNA. D genes are given only for firm matches. A clone size is listed for some rows: how often the clone was seen (once, few, many), or a class if it is expanded.

TRBV19	TRBJ1-4	once	.	CASSPQAPEKLFF	TGTGCCAGTAGTCCCCAGGCGCCTGAAAAACTGTTTTTT
TRBV2	TRBJ2-6	.	TRBD1	CASKGTVRSGANVLTF	TGTGCCAGCAAGGGGACAGTTCGCTCTGGGGCCAACGTCCTGACTTTC
TRBV5-4	TRBJ2-7	once	.	CASSLGTGALNEQYF	TGTGCCAGCAGCTTGGGTACGGGGGCTTTGAACGAGCAGTACTTC
TRBV13	TRBJ2-7	.	TRBD2	CASSLWREGYEQYF	TGTGCCAGCAGCTTATGGCGGGAGGGCTACGAGCAGTACTTC
TRBV27	TRBJ2-7	once	.	CASSSHEGPIYEQYF	TGTGCCAGCAGCAGCCACGAGGGCCCGATCTACGAGCAGTACTTC
TRBV27	TRBJ2-1	.	TRBD2	CASSSGLAGNNEQFF	TGTGCCAGCAGTTCGGGACTAGCGGGAAACAATGAGCAGTTCTTC
TRBV6-5	TRBJ2-5	.	TRBD2	CASSSYGLAGEETQYF	TGTGCCAGCAGTTCCTATGGACTAGCGGGAGAGGAGACCCAGTACTTC
TRBV7-9	TRBJ2-5	.	.	CASIPRHDNSHPDQETQYF	TGTGCCAGCATCCCCCGCCACGACAACAGCCATCCCGACCAAGAGACCCAGTACTTC
TRBV6-6	TRBJ2-7	.	.	CASSYRSAYEQYF	TGTGCCAGCAGTTACCGATCAGCCTACGAGCAGTACTTC
TRBV6-1	TRBJ2-7	.	TRBD1	CASSIATGLFYEQYF	TGTGCCAGCAGTATCGCGACAGGGCTCTTCTACGAGCAGTACTTC
TRBV7-8	TRBJ2-7	.	.	CASSLAGVSYEQYF	TGTGCCAGCAGCTTAGCGGGGGTCTCCTACGAGCAGTACTTC
TRBV27	TRBJ2-7	.	.	CASSPGTLYERYF	TGTGCCAGCAGTCCAGGGACTCTATACGAGCGGTACTTC
TRBV7-9	TRBJ2-7	.	.	CASSEGLSYEQYF	TGTGCCAGCAGCGAGGGACTCTCCTACGAGCAGTACTTC
TRBV7-2	TRBJ2-1	.	.	CASSPDSTNEQFF	TGTGCCAGCAGCCCCGACAGTACTAATGAGCAGTTCTTC
TRBV2	TRBJ2-2	.	.	CASVGGTNTGELFF	TGTGCCAGTGTAGGCGGGACGAACACCGGGGAGCTGTTTTTT
TRBV7-2	TRBJ2-7	.	.	CASSHGQHEQYF	TGTGCCAGCAGCCACGGACAACACGAGCAGTACTTC
TRBV9	TRBJ1-2	once	.	CASSGLGYGYTF	TGTGCCAGCAGCGGATTGGGCTATGGCTACACCTTC
TRBV6-5	TRBJ2-5	.	.	CASRAHDRFRTQYF	TGTGCTAGCCGTGCACACGACAGGTTCAGGACCCAGTACTTC
TRBV28	TRBJ1-2	.	TRBD1	CASTPGTGSHGYTF	TGTGCCAGCACACCGGGGACAGGTAGCCATGGCTACACCTTC
TRBV5-4	TRBJ2-1	.	TRBD2	CASSQESGLADNEQFF	TGTGCCAGCAGCCAAGAATCTGGACTAGCGGACAATGAGCAGTTCTTC
TRBV27	TRBJ1-5	once	.	CASSATGIRWPQHF	TGTGCCAGCAGTGCTACAGGGATTCGATGGCCCCAGCATTTT
TRBV5-1	TRBJ2-7	once	TRBD1	CASSFVDRETHEQYF	TGCGCCAGCAGCTTCGTGGACAGGGAAACCCACGAGCAGTACTTC
TRBV10-3	TRBJ1-2	medium-sized	TRBD1	CAISESGDLQHETGNYGYTF	TGTGCCATCAGTGAGTCAGGAGACCTACAACACGAGACAGGGAACTATGGCTACACCTTC
TRBV27	TRBJ2-6	.	.	CASSLLGAGANVLTF	TGTGCCAGCAGTTTACTTGGAGCTGGGGCCAACGTCCTGACTTTC
TRBV6-6	TRBJ2-7	.	.	CASSETYEQYF	TGTGCCAGCAGTGAAACCTACGAGCAGTACTTC
TRBV27	TRBJ2-7	.	TRBD2	CASSKRGLAGNYEQYF	TGTGCCAGCAGTAAACGAGGACTAGCGGGGAACTACGAGCAGTACTTC
TRBV9	TRBJ1-5	.	.	CASSVGQSNQPQHF	TGTGCCAGCAGCGTCGGACAGAGCAATCAGCCCCAGCATTTT
TRBV13	TRBJ2-7	.	TRBD2	CASSSRTSGGLSYEQYF	TGTGCCAGCAGCTCAAGGACTAGCGGGGGACTCTCCTACGAGCAGTACTTC
TRBV7-6	TRBJ1-1	.	.	CASSLGGGTEAFF	TGTGCCAGCAGCTTAGGAGGGGGGACTGAAGCTTTCTTT
TRBV4-2	TRBJ2-7	few	.	CASSRPQGLYYEQYF	TGTGCCAGCAGCCGACCGCAGGGACTCTACTACGAGCAGTACTTC
TRBV5-1	TRBJ2-7	.	.	CASTSPGRAEQYF	TGCGCCAGCACTAGCCCGGGAAGGGCCGAGCAGTACTTC
TRBV30	TRBJ1-1	.	.	CAGATDNTEAFF	TGTGCCGGGGCCACAGACAACACTGAAGCTTTCTTT
TRBV7-8	TRBJ2-7	.	.	CASSLVSGGRNF	TGTGCCAGCAGCTTGGTTTCCGGCGGAAGAAACTTC
TRBV4-3	TRBJ2-1	.	.	CASSHATGVAYNEQFF	TGCGCCAGCAGCCACGCGACGGGAGTAGCCTACAATGAGCAGTTCTTC
TRBV9	TRBJ2-3	.	.	CASSVGGVGDTQYF	TGTGCCAGCAGCGTAGGCGGGGTAGGAGATACGCAGTATTTT
TRBV9	TRBJ2-7	.	.	CASSRTSEPYEQYF	TGTGCCAGCAGCCGGACCTCGGAACCCTACGAGCAGTACTTC
TRBV5-1	TRBJ2-7	.	.	CASSNSMEDYEQYF	TGTGCCAGCAGCAATTCCATGGAGGACTACGAGCAGTACTTC
TRBV7-2	TRBJ2-1	.	.	CASSSPGGVAGNEQFF	TGTGCCAGCAGCTCCCCCGGCGGTGTGGCGGGGAATGAGCAGTTCTTC
TRBV27	TRBJ2-7	.	.	CASSPGLSYEQYF	TGTGCCAGCTCTCCGGGACTGTCCTACGAGCAGTACTTC
TRBV19	TRBJ1-1	.	.	CASSMTGTMHTEAFF	TGTGCCAGTAGTATGACGGGGACAATGCACACTGAAGCTTTCTTT
TRBV5-1	TRBJ2-1	once	TRBD1	CASSPGQNLYNEQFF	TGCGCCAGCAGCCCGGGACAGAACCTCTACAATGAGCAGTTCTTC